These T cell receptor beta chains were read from a single sample in a study of response to subunit inactivated influenza vaccine. A single record per CDR3 protein comes from TCRdb applying MiXCR to the RT-PCR reads. The sample lists roughly 190,000 distinct CDR3 sequences, approximately 15% occurring once. The sequencing here drew on CD8+ T cells sorted from PBMCs, taken roughly 5 days after vaccination. These receptors were taken from a man in his fifties or sixties who received an inactivated influenza vaccine. Each CDR3 is given without its conserved first and last residue. The order of the fields is V gene, J gene, CDR3 protein.

TRBV2	TRBJ2-1	ASSSWTREQF
TRBV28	TRBJ2-5	ASSLATSGVETQY
TRBV7-8	TRBJ2-3	ASSLAQAEPRTDTQY
TRBV4-3	TRBJ2-7	ASSQDVGNSYEQY
TRBV29-1	TRBJ2-2	SVAGTGELF
TRBV5-6	TRBJ1-2	ASSTAGPGYT
TRBV30	TRBJ2-3	AWTTSEHTDTQY
TRBV12-3/TRBV12-4	TRBJ2-5	ASSLEPLPAGGQETQY
TRBV28	TRBJ1-4	ASSLGRGGATNEKLF
TRBV6-5	TRBJ2-1	ASSYSSQVDNEQF
TRBV28	TRBJ2-7	ASRDQGYEQY
TRBV29-1	TRBJ1-1	SVEGGPSNTEAF
TRBV15	TRBJ2-2	ATSREQGVVTGELF
TRBV15	TRBJ2-5	ATSREGGAETQY
TRBV6-1	TRBJ2-4	ASSDPPGVIQY
TRBV29-1	TRBJ2-3	SVAGFTDTQY
TRBV7-9	TRBJ2-2	ASSGRDHPPGELF
TRBV20-1	TRBJ2-5	SATTSGTWGETQY
TRBV5-1	TRBJ1-1	ASSSTIPGESNTEAF
TRBV9	TRBJ1-1	ASSSNTMNTEAF
TRBV7-2	TRBJ2-5	ASSLGLAEGQETQY
TRBV6-2/TRBV6-3	TRBJ2-5	ASSYAQGHQETQY
TRBV6-1	TRBJ2-1	ASSEHRYNEQF
TRBV29-1	TRBJ2-7	SVELSKSYEQY
TRBV6-5	TRBJ2-5	ASSYSKIGTSGETQY
TRBV27	TRBJ2-1	ASSWGHYNEQF
TRBV29-1	TRBJ2-7	SVEGTGDSYEQY
TRBV7-2	TRBJ2-1	ASSLGSGGNNEQF
TRBV9	TRBJ2-1	ASSVATTEQF
TRBV14	TRBJ1-5	ASSQGYQPQH
TRBV9	TRBJ1-3	ASSVGRAPGNTIY
TRBV12-3/TRBV12-4	TRBJ2-5	ASSGGFGPGWEETQY
TRBV9	TRBJ2-3	ASSVSKLAGELDTQY
TRBV7-9	TRBJ2-1	ASSYFSGRVDNEQF
TRBV6-1	TRBJ1-1	ASSEWDRVGTEAF
TRBV29-1	TRBJ2-7	SVDIRDKADYEQY
TRBV7-6	TRBJ1-1	ASSLGQGGYTEAF
TRBV6-2/TRBV6-3	TRBJ2-1	ASSDTASSRNEQF
TRBV20-1	TRBJ2-7	SAPSPLAYEQY
TRBV4-2	TRBJ1-1	ASSQIGTRTEAF